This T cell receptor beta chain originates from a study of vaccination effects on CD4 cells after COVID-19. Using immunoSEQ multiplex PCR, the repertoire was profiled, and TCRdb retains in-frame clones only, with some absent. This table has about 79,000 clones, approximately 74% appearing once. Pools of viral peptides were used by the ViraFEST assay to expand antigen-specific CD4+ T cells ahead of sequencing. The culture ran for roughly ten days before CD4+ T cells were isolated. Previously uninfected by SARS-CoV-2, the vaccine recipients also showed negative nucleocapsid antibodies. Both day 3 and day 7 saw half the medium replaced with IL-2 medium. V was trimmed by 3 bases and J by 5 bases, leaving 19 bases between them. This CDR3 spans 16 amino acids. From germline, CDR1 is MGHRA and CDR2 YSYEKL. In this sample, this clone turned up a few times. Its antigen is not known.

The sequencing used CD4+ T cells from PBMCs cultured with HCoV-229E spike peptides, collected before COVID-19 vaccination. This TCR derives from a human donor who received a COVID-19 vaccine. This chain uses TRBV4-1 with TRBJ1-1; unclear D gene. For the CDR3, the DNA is TGCGCCAGCAGCCAGACGGGATTCGTGGGGAGAACTGAAGCTTTCTTT. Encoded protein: CASSQTGFVGRTEAFF.